Many counts were recorded for the clone carrying this T cell receptor beta chain. The target antigen is unknown. TCRdb analysed the 5' RACE reads with MiXCR anew, one entry per CDR3 protein. The sample has about 28,000 distinct CDR3 sequences, around 6.9% seen once. The sample's time point: sample taken at primary tumor resection. This sample was included in a study of spatial heterogeneity in lung cancer. Findings and limits, study-wide: Alpha and beta chain coverage of tumor T cells was estimated at about 7.4% and 14%, respectively. How many expanded intratumoral alpha and beta TCRs were present tracked the tumor mutation count, which was a count of nonsynonymous mutations.

This CDR3 has 14 residues. Germline loops: CDR1 SGHRS, CDR2 YFSETQ. V lost 0 bases, J lost 8 bases, and 11 bases lay in between. The source was lung tumor tissue, collected at surgery. The TCR sequence derives from a male donor with early-stage non-small cell lung cancer. V usage is TRBV5-1 and J usage is TRBJ1-4; no clear D gene. In DNA form, the CDR3 reads TGCGCCAGCAGCTTGGGGCACAAAAAGGAAAAACTGTTTTTT. As protein: CASSLGHKKEKLFF.